This T cell receptor (beta chain) was sequenced in a study of CD8+CD57+ T cells in acquired aplastic anemia. At the level of the study: Sorted cells (CD4+ and CD8+) yielded DNA amounts that averaged approximately 2.9 ug.

CD8+CD57+ cell expansion, shown by flow cytometry, had occurred in the patients selected for sequencing. The cohort consisted entirely of patients having severe acquired aplastic anemia. Patients had not yet gotten any therapy when their blood was taken for sampling. The count of this clonotype is one. Germline V gene sequence: CDR1 SNHLY, CDR2 FYNNEI. The V and J ends lost 4 bases and 5 bases respectively, with 12 bases between them. The CDR3 is 13 residues long. According to the study, genomic DNA was the template for TCR beta VDJ and CDR3 profiling. MiXCR, applied by TCRdb to the reads, yields one record per CDR3 protein. Among about 270,000 distinct CDR3 sequences listed, approximately 86% were seen once.

The gene calls are TRBV2 and TRBJ2-7; tentatively, D is TRBD2 (5 bases). This receptor was obtained from a human donor with aplastic anemia. Sample: sorted CD4+, CD8+, or CD8+CD57+ T cells (not recorded which) from PBMCs. The CDR3 nucleotides read TGTGCCAGCAGTGCCTCCGGGGTGGACGAGCAGTACTTC. Amino acids: CASSASGVDEQYF.